This T cell receptor beta chain was obtained from a study of blood T cell repertoires in COVID-19. Generated by immunoSEQ multiplex PCR, the TCRdb table keeps only in-frame clones and is missing some. This table has roughly 230,000 clones, about 88% appearing once. V was cut by 6 bases and J by 5 bases, with 8 bases left in between. This CDR3 comprises 10 residues. Germline V CDR1 and CDR2: SQVTM, ANQGSEA. Material for sequencing was peripheral blood. J is TRBJ2-7 and V is TRBV29-1, with a possible D match to TRBD1 (5 bases). The receptor's source is a woman in her thirties or forties who had recovered from COVID-19. Here the CDR3 reads CSVGQDEQYF. The CDR3 DNA reads as TGCAGCGTAGGACAAGACGAGCAGTACTTC.